The next 10 T cell receptor beta chains were all read from a single sample in a study of blood T cell repertoires in COVID-19. Produced via immunoSEQ multiplex PCR; TCRdb's table is partial and in-frame only. This repertoire shows around 80,000 clones, roughly four fifths found once; its top ten account for around 12%. Sample: peripheral blood. All receptors derive from an elderly man with acute or convalescent COVID-19.

This clone was observed a single time. CDR3 residues: CATSGSQDSNQPQHF. CDR3 DNA: TGTGCCACCTCGGGGTCTCAGGATAGCAATCAGCCCCAGCATTTT. V and J are TRBV10-3 and TRBJ1-5; D is unclear. The CDR3 is made up of 15 amino acids. Trimming left V 10 bases short and J 0 bases short, with 16 bases between. CDR1 ENHRY and CDR2 SYGVKD come from the germline V gene.

This clone was counted a few times. The CDR3 DNA follows: TGTGCCAGCAGACTCGGCGGGTCCACAGATACGCAGTATTTT. This sequence encodes CASRLGGSTDTQYF. The genes are TRBV6-6 and TRBJ2-3; perhaps TRBD2 as D (5 bases). V lost 6 bases and J lost 2, with 12 bases in between. Germline CDR1 MNHNY, CDR2 SVGAGI (reference sequence). The CDR3 totals 14 residues.

This clone turned up a few times. The chain links TRBV19 to TRBJ2-2; D may be TRBD1 (6 bases). V lost 6 bases and J 0 bases, leaving 17 bases between the germline ends. Germline loops: CDR1 LNHDA, CDR2 SQIVND (reference sequence). The CDR3 contains 17 residues. In nucleotides, the CDR3 is TGTGCCAGTAGCCAAATGGGGGCAGGGACGAACACCGGGGAGCTGTTTTTT. The encoded protein is CASSQMGAGTNTGELFF.

The chain links TRBV29-1 to TRBJ1-2, with a possible D match to TRBD1 (5 bases). CDR1 is SQVTM and CDR2 is ANQGSEA in the germline V gene. Trimming shortened V by 3 bases and J by 2 bases, and 10 bases separated the two germline ends. The CDR3 runs 13 residues. CDR3 DNA: TGCAGCGTTGACGTGACAGCAAACTATGGCTACACCTTC. This translates into CSVDVTANYGYTF.

The V and J genes are TRBV5-6 and TRBJ1-2, with TRBD1 matching 9 bases. CDR1 and CDR2 from the germline V gene are SGHDT and YYEEEE. The CDR3 spans 14 residues. The V gene end was trimmed by 1 base and the J gene end by 5 bases; junction bases not matched to a gene: 3. The CDR3 is CASSLLTGGYGYTF. For the CDR3, the DNA is TGTGCCAGCAGCTTGCTGACAGGGGGGTATGGCTACACCTTC. Variable domain in full (rest from reference TRBV5-6 and TRBJ1-2): DAGVTQSPTHLIKTRGQQVTLRCSPKSGHDTVSWYQQALGQGPQFIFQYYEEEERQRGNFPDRFSGHQFPNYSSELNVNALLLGDSALYLCASSLLTGGYGYTFGSGTRLTVV.

The rearrangement joins TRBV3-1 (or the pseudogene TRBV3-2) to TRBJ2-1; 9 bases align to TRBD2. Germline lookup yields CDR1 LGHDT and CDR2 YNNKEL (reference sequence). The CDR3 runs 16 residues. V lost 5 bases, J lost 4 bases, and 9 bases stayed unmatched. The CDR3 nucleotides read TGTGCCAGCAGCACCCTCAGCGGGGGGACGTACAATGAGCAGTTCTTC. Translated, it gives CASSTLSGGTYNEQFF.

The rearrangement uses TRBV19 and TRBJ1-2; the match to TRBD1 covers 8 bases. This CDR3 contains 14 residues. The V and J ends lost 6 bases and 1 base, in that order; junction bases with no gene match: 4. Germline V CDR1 and CDR2: LNHDA, SQIVND (reference sequence). CDR3 nucleotide sequence: TGTGCCAGTAGGTCCGGGACAGGTAACTATGGCTACACCTTC. As protein: CASRSGTGNYGYTF. The full variable domain, with the rest looked up from reference TRBV19 and TRBJ1-2, is DGGITQSPKYLFRKEGQNVTLSCEQNLNHDAMYWYRQDPGQGLRLIYYSQIVNDFQKGDIAEGYSVSREKKESFPLTVTSAQKNPTAFYLCASRSGTGNYGYTFGSGTRLTVV.

The CDR3: CASSSQTDRGGIQYF. The CDR3, as DNA: TGTGCCAGCAGCTCCCAAACAGACAGGGGAGGCATTCAGTACTTC. This chain connects TRBV11-2 to TRBJ2-4, with 8 bases matching TRBD1. With 4 bases clipped from V and 9 bases from J, the junction kept 11 bases outside the gene matches. The CDR3 consists of 15 residues. CDR1 is SGHAT and CDR2 is FQNNGV in the germline V gene.

The chain employs TRBV4-1 and TRBJ1-3; D gene ambiguous. Germline assignment: CDR1 MGHRA and CDR2 YSYEKL. The V end was cut by 1 base, the J end by 7 bases, with 11 bases between. This CDR3 region has 14 residues. CDR3 nucleotide sequence: TGCGCCAGCAGCCAAGGCGGAGGGAGGAACACCATATATTTT. Its protein is CASSQGGGRNTIYF.

The chain has TRBV19 and TRBJ1-6; 7 bases fit TRBD1. The ends lost 0 bases at V and 6 bases at J; junction bases unmatched: 2. Per germline, CDR1 LNHDA and CDR2 SQIVND (reference sequence). The CDR3 length is 15 residues. The CDR3 DNA is TGTGCCAGTAGTATAGACCGGGACAGTAATTCACCCCTCCACTTT. It codes for CASSIDRDSNSPLHF.